Following are 7 T cell receptor beta chains from one sample sequenced in a study of OX40 agonist ivuxolimab in advanced cancers. Here immunoSEQ multiplex PCR was the method, and the copy in TCRdb shows in-frame clones only, minus some. The repertoire holds fewer than 85,000 clones, with 80% as singletons. Specimen: CD4+ or CD8+ T cells sorted from blood, collected in a trial of the OX40 agonist ivuxolimab. Receptors originate from an adult with an advanced solid tumor such as melanoma, head and neck, liver or kidney cancer.

The rearrangement uses TRBV19 and TRBJ1-6; D gene unclear. The CDR3 runs to 12 residues. The V gene's germline CDR1 is LNHDA and CDR2 SQIVND (reference sequence). Deletions cut 3 bases from V and 12 bases from J, with 9 bases between. The CDR3 bases are TGTGCCAGTAGTATTGCATCGGGACCCCTCCACTTT. This gives the protein CASSIASGPLHF.

V usage is TRBV6-1 and J usage is TRBJ2-2, with 7 bases lining up with TRBD1. Losses at the gene ends were 3 bases for V and 2 bases for J; bases not matched to a gene: 9. The length of the CDR3 is 17 residues. Germline assignment: CDR1 MNHNS and CDR2 SASEGT. CDR3 loop: CASSESRQGVNTGELFF. The CDR3 DNA reads as TGTGCCAGCAGTGAGTCTCGCCAGGGGGTAAACACCGGGGAGCTGTTTTTT.

V usage is TRBV7-9 and J usage is TRBJ2-6, with D unclear. The V end was cut by 5 bases, the J end by 0 bases, with 14 bases between. CDR3 size: 17 residues. Germline V gene lookup returns CDR1 SEHNR and CDR2 FQNEAQ (reference sequence). DNA of the CDR3: TGTGCCAGCAGCGGTGGGGATTTCACCTCTGGGGCCAACGTCCTGACTTTC. This codes for CASSGGDFTSGANVLTF.

This clone was detected a few times. V usage is TRBV28 and J usage is TRBJ1-2; D possibly corresponds to TRBD1 (6 bases). This CDR3 has 13 residues. The germline V gene encodes CDR1 MDHEN and CDR2 SYDVKM. V lost 5 bases, J lost 2 bases, and 9 bases lay in between. The CDR3 protein is CASSIGGNYGYTF. The DNA for the CDR3 is TGTGCCAGCAGTATAGGGGGGAACTATGGCTACACCTTC.

The chain carries TRBV7-9 and TRBJ1-1; the D is unclear. V was pared by 5 bases and J by 7 bases, with 14 bases between. The CDR3 sequence is 13 residues long. CDR1 and CDR2 from the germline V gene are SEHNR and FQNEAQ (reference sequence). CDR3 in amino acids: CASSPTPPSEAFF. In DNA, the CDR3 is TGTGCCAGCAGCCCAACCCCCCCTAGTGAAGCTTTCTTT.

The chain carries TRBV19 and TRBJ2-1; D is ambiguous. Germline V CDR1 and CDR2: LNHDA, SQIVND (reference sequence). V was trimmed by 3 bases and J by 3 bases, leaving 6 bases between them. This CDR3 is built from 13 residues. CDR3 region: CASSIGNYNEQFF. CDR3 DNA sequence: TGTGCCAGTAGTATTGGGAACTACAATGAGCAGTTCTTC.

The genes are TRBV10-2 and TRBJ1-1; D may be TRBD1 (5 bases). The V end was cut by 8 bases, the J end by 7 bases, with 20 bases between. The CDR3 consists of 14 residues. Germline values: CDR1 WSHSY, CDR2 SAAADI. CDR3 nucleotides: TGCGCCAGCCTTCCACGGGCAGGGAATAGTGAAGCTTTCTTT. Protein: CASLPRAGNSEAFF.